This T cell receptor beta chain derives from a study of Graves' ophthalmopathy and Graves' hyperthyroidism. The overall study: Peripheral blood was gathered at the point of initial diagnosis, before any treatment started. The study, taken as a whole, reports: The blood repertoire also included most expanded thyroid clonotypes above 0.001 frequency.

Symptoms, serum thyroxine and TRAb, thyroid ultrasound, and orbital computed tomography formed the diagnostic basis. Notes on this clonotype: Its target is not known.

The length of the CDR3 is 15 residues. Germline assignment: CDR1 ENHRY and CDR2 SYGVKD. Germline trimming cut 10 bases from V and 5 bases from J; bases unmatched to any gene: 15. Amplification of the TCR beta CDR3 regions used RNA transcripts (as template). The authors performed first-round RT-PCR with HTBI primers and then a second-round multiplex PCR. Using its own MiXCR run on the multiplex PCR reads, TCRdb lists one record per CDR3 protein. The sample lists roughly 220,000 distinct CDR3 sequences, around 50% seen once, with over 40% in the top ten. This receptor was identified in an adult man with Graves' ophthalmopathy. V gene TRBV10-3 combines with J gene TRBJ2-7; 9 bases line up with TRBD2. Material: peripheral blood. In DNA form, the CDR3 reads TGTGCCAGCAGCCCGGGAACAGGGACTAGCCACGAGCAGTACTTC. Encoded protein: CASSPGTGTSHEQYF.